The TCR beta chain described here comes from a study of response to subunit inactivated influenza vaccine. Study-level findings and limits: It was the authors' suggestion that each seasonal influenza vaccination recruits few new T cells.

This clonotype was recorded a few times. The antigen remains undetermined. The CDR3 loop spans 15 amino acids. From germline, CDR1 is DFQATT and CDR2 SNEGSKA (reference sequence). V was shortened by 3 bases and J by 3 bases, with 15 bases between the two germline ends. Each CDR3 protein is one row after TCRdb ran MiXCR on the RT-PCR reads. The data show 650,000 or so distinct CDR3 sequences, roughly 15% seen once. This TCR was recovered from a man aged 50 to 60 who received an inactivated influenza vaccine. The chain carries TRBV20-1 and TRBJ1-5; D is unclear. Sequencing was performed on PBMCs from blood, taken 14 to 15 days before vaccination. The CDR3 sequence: CSARPQQRANQPQHF. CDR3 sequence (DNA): TGCAGTGCTAGGCCCCAACAGAGGGCCAATCAGCCCCAGCATTTT.